This entry describes one T cell receptor beta chain. Its antigen is still unknown. Base qualities were left out, and no much larger clone turns up one base away. From each donor, a single peripheral blood sample of about 100 mL on average was drawn into heparinised tubes. Naive, central memory, regulatory and stem cell-like memory CD4+ T cells were sorted on a BD FACSAria II using a panel including CD45RO, CCR7, CD25, CD127, CD95 and CD27. Every sorted population had a purity above 98%. PBMCs were isolated right away by Lymphoprep density gradient centrifugation and were stained directly, without culture. To minimize batch effects, samples were stained and sorted in pairs, one healthy donor with one patient per experiment. The entry originates in a study of beta chain features in type 1 diabetes (dated by TCRdb to between 2017 and 2018). Regarding the study in general: Mean age, gender distribution, total cell number and subset yield did not differ between patients and healthy donors. In the study, recently diagnosed type 1 diabetes patients and matched healthy donors were compared on the TCRB repertoires of their sorted circulating CD4+ T cell subsets. A total of some 100,000,000 sorted cells were examined across all samples, and a strong correlation was observed between cell number per subset and RNA yield. Naive and central memory subsets were obtained from all 30 or so donors, but regulatory and stem cell-like memory subsets were isolated from only 8 patients and roughly 8 healthy donors. The study at large found these results: Fewer insertions and more nucleotide deletions at VDJ recombination sites were observed in patients with type 1 diabetes, implying thymic rearrangement abnormalities. PCR might favor shorter templates, but patient and control samples were amplified and corrected together, so any skew would affect both groups equally. Naive, central memory and regulatory TCRB repertoires appeared to be more alike among patients than among healthy donors. Because cDNA rather than genomic DNA was sequenced, highly expressing activated cells could have been over-represented, although no difference in activation and CD3 levels was found between groups. In all four CD4+ subsets, TCRB CDR3 length was moderately but significantly shorter in type 1 diabetes patients. Only small numbers of individuals were included in the HLA sub-analyses, which left unresolved whether HLA type had any influence on TCRB rearrangement.

The entire isolated RNA was reverse transcribed using the High Capacity cDNA Reverse Transcription Kit, and thus expressed TCRB transcripts were sequenced. Deep immunoSEQ sequencing was performed on naive, central memory and regulatory T cell samples, with an average of around 3.5 million total reads per sample. Sorted cells were lysed in RLT buffer and RNA was extracted with DNase-treated RNeasy Micro or Mini kits, depending on cell number. Each cell subset was processed separately to prevent cross-contamination, with patient and healthy donor samples processed together. The immunoSEQ multiplex PCR was used to amplify TCRB sequences from cDNA, generating 87-bp fragments that spanned the CDR3 region. Amplicons were sequenced on the Illumina HiSeq platform. The authors' pipeline ran thus. PCR bias was corrected computationally using synthetic template baselines, and reads within Hamming distance 2 were collapsed, with unmergeable singletons discarded. Reads were aligned against IMGT to assign V, D and J genes, CDR3 length and insertions or deletions at six rearrangement sites. Within each subset, clonotype counts were normalized to sorted cell number, and only after that were true diversity and Gini coefficients computed with the tcR R package. The overlap coefficient, calculated on TCRB nucleotide sequences, was used to quantify repertoire sharing. As a proxy for the pre-selection repertoire, out-of-frame TCRB sequences from naive cells were analyzed. What TCRdb holds here is the immuneACCESS table cut down to in-frame rearrangements. Part of the clones is not present; checked against another copy, under half of the missing clones reflect an unresolved V gene, and the others are unexplained. The V and J calls and the clone size are those of that table, but D and trimming were determined from the DNA. Across this sample there are fewer than 250,000 clones, with around 65% seen only once. The ten most abundant clones make up approximately 0.053% of the sample.

From the germline V gene, CDR1 is MNHEY and CDR2 is SVGAGI. At the junction V is shortened by 4 bases and J by 3 bases, with 12 bases in between. Spanning cysteine to phenylalanine, the CDR3 consists of 15 amino acids. The CDR3 DNA has 45 bases and is translated from base 1. The receptor was isolated from a man aged 25-45 years in good health. The chain is made from TRBV6-5 and TRBJ2-2; the D element could tentatively be TRBD1 or TRBD2, as 5 bases agree for each. Material for sequencing was naive CD4+ T cells from blood. Read against the paper, the sample's cell subset or site label means: true naive CD4+ T cells. At the DNA level, the sequence is TGTGCCAGCAGTTTCGGGGCAGCGGACACCGGGGAGCTGTTTTTT. This gives the protein CASSFGAADTGELFF.